These 30 T cell receptor beta chains share one sample of origin, sequenced in a study of CD8+ T cells in alopecia areata (dated by TCRdb to the late 2010s). Explained via the paper, the time point label denotes: baseline before oral tofacitinib. Preparation of the library involved the immunoSEQ multiplex PCR assay. RNA was extracted from all samples and reverse transcribed into cDNA as template for TCR sequencing. TCRdb provides this immuneACCESS table in a form limited to in-frame rearrangements. Some clones are lacking; in checked studies, under half of them reflect an unresolved V gene, and why the rest are absent is not known. Recorded for this sample are 160,000 or so clones; 50% to 65% of them occurred a single time. Of the sample, just under 20% is held by the ten largest clones. Sequencing was performed on CD8+ T cells sorted from blood, taken at week 0. These receptors originate from a human donor with alopecia areata.

The chain employs TRBV9 and TRBJ2-7, with no clear D. The CDR3 consists of 14 residues. V shed 4 bases and J shed 2 bases, with 13 bases lying between them. Per the germline V gene, CDR1 is SGDLS and CDR2 is YYNGEE. The CDR3 is CASSPRTAAYEQYF. The DNA for the CDR3 is TGTGCCAGCAGCCCCCGGACGGCGGCCTACGAGCAGTACTTC.

As to this clone: Other DNA sequences of this sample code for an identical CDR3. The chain combines TRBV29-1 with TRBJ2-5; TRBD2 aligns across 9 bases. The germline gives CDR1 SQVTM, CDR2 ANQGSEA. The V gene end was trimmed by 2 bases and the J gene end by 1 base; junction bases not matched to a gene: 2. There are 14 residues in the CDR3. The chain's CDR3 is CSVELAGFQETQYF. For the CDR3, the DNA is TGCAGCGTTGAACTAGCGGGGTTCCAAGAGACCCAGTACTTC.

This clone appeared a single time. CDR3: CAWSVGGQNTEAFF. The CDR3 nucleotides read TGTGCCTGGAGTGTAGGGGGACAGAACACTGAAGCTTTCTTT. V is TRBV30 and J is TRBJ1-1; TRBD1 is a possible D gene (6 bases). The CDR3 has 14 amino acids. The V gene lost 0 bases and the J gene lost 1 base, with 9 bases spanning the gap. The germline V gene has CDR1 GTSNPN and CDR2 SVGIG (reference sequence).

V is TRBV12-5 and J is TRBJ2-7, with 13 bases fitting TRBD2. The CDR3 has 18 amino acids. Trimming took 1 base from V and 0 from J; bases not matched to a gene: 6. The germline gives CDR1 LGHNT, CDR2 FRNRAP. The CDR3 sequence is CASGLDPGLAGTSYEQYF. The CDR3, as DNA: TGTGCTAGTGGTTTGGACCCGGGACTAGCGGGGACCTCCTACGAGCAGTACTTC.

This clone was counted between two and nine times. The chain uses TRBV7-3 and TRBJ2-2; D possibly corresponds to TRBD2 (5 bases). V was shortened by 9 bases and J by 1 base, with 6 bases between the two germline ends. This CDR3 is 12 amino acids long. Germline values: CDR1 SGHTA, CDR2 FQGTGA. The CDR3 nucleotides are TGTGCCAGTCGGGGGAACACCGGGGAGCTGTTTTTT. This sequence encodes CASRGNTGELFF.

The chain is built from TRBV25-1 and TRBJ1-1, with a possible D match to TRBD1 (6 bases). V was cut by 4 bases and J by 8 bases, with 11 bases left in between. The CDR3 has 12 amino acids. Germline V CDR1 and CDR2: MGHDK, SYGVNS. The CDR3: CASSVGGGEAFF. For the CDR3, the DNA is TGTGCCAGCAGTGTTGGGGGCGGCGAAGCTTTCTTT. The whole variable domain, filled in from reference TRBV25-1 and TRBJ1-1, reads EADIYQTPRYLVIGTGKKITLECSQTMGHDKMYWYQQDPGMELHLIHYSYGVNSTEKGDLSSESTVSRIRTEHFPLTLESARPSHTSQYLCASSVGGGEAFFGQGTRLTVV.

The chain joins TRBV2 to TRBJ2-3; D is unclear. Germline-derived CDR1 and CDR2 are SNHLY and FYNNEI. The V gene lost 3 bases and the J gene lost 0 bases, with 22 bases spanning the gap. The CDR3 runs 19 residues. The chain's CDR3 is CASSEYLTTDGTSTDTQYF. In DNA form, the CDR3 reads TGTGCCAGCAGTGAGTACCTAACAACCGACGGAACTAGCACAGATACGCAGTATTTT.

CDR3 DNA: TGTGCCAGCAGCGATCTCTACGAGCAGTACTTC. This gives the protein CASSDLYEQYF. V usage is TRBV7-2 and J usage is TRBJ2-5; D not certain. TRBJ2-7 matches the DNA end more closely, so the J call is doubtful. From germline, CDR1 is SGHTA and CDR2 FQGNSA. The CDR3 loop spans 11 amino acids.

This sequence joins TRBV28 and TRBJ2-1; 7 bases agree with TRBD1. Germline V CDR1 and CDR2: MDHEN, SYDVKM. Germline trimming cut 7 bases from V and 6 bases from J; bases unmatched to any gene: 6. The CDR3 is 13 residues long. CDR3 sequence: CASTPRGLNEQFF. CDR3 sequence (DNA): TGTGCCAGCACCCCTAGGGGGCTCAATGAGCAGTTCTTC.

There are a few counts of this clone. The chain joins TRBV30 to TRBJ1-2, with TRBD1 matching over 9 bases. Germline V lookup: CDR1 GTSNPN, CDR2 SVGIG (reference sequence). CDR3 length: 17 residues. Trimming removed 1 base from V and 5 bases from J; junction bases left unmatched: 14. CDR3 DNA: TGTGCCTGGAGTGGGTGGGACAGGGAGGTAGTAGGGTATGGCTACACCTTC. This sequence encodes CAWSGWDREVVGYGYTF.

This chain uses TRBV9 with TRBJ2-3; D is perhaps TRBD2 (5 bases). The CDR3 extends over 15 amino acids. V was pared by 5 bases and J by 1 base, with 14 bases between. The V gene's germline CDR1 is SGDLS and CDR2 YYNGEE. CDR3 amino acids: CASSQTGYGTDTQYF. The CDR3 DNA reads TGTGCCAGCAGTCAAACGGGATATGGCACAGATACGCAGTATTTT.

The chain links TRBV30 to TRBJ1-5; D gene ambiguous. Trimming shortened V by 1 base and J by 4 bases, and 5 bases separated the two germline ends. CDR3 length: 12 residues. Germline V lookup: CDR1 GTSNPN, CDR2 SVGIG (reference sequence). CDR3 residues: CAWSEGNQPQHF. The CDR3 nucleotides are TGTGCCTGGAGTGAGGGTAATCAGCCCCAGCATTTT.

This clone was seen only a few times. V and J are TRBV5-6 and TRBJ2-1; D perhaps matches TRBD2 (5 bases). V was clipped by 4 bases and J by 7 bases, with 9 bases between them. Per germline, CDR1 SGHDT and CDR2 YYEEEE. The CDR3 contains 12 residues. Here the CDR3 reads CASSLDSNEQFF. CDR3 nucleotides: TGTGCCAGCAGCCTGGACTCTAATGAGCAGTTCTTC.

This clone was seen only a few times. The rearrangement links TRBV9 to TRBJ2-7, with 10 bases that match TRBD1. The germline CDR1 and CDR2 sequences are SGDLS and YYNGEE. V dropped 3 bases and J dropped 7; count of bases not matched to a gene: 7. The CDR3 spans 14 residues. CDR3 nucleotide sequence: TGTGCCAGCAGCGAAGGGGACAGGGGCTATGAGCAGTACTTC. Translating gives CASSEGDRGYEQYF.

The V and J genes are TRBV5-4 and TRBJ1-4; D is unclear. V lost 4 bases to trimming and J lost 6 bases, with 16 bases between them. Germline loops: CDR1 SGHNT, CDR2 YYREEE (reference sequence). There are 15 residues in the CDR3. The CDR3 DNA is TGTGCCAGCAGCCAAGAGCAGATAACAGATGAAAAACTGTTTTTT. This translates into CASSQEQITDEKLFF.

This clone has just a few counts. The V gene is TRBV29-1, the J gene TRBJ2-1; 11 bases agree with TRBD1. Germline V CDR1 and CDR2: SQVTM, ANQGSEA. The CDR3 totals 13 residues. After removal of 6 bases from V and 4 bases from J, the junction contained 2 bases not matched to a gene. This chain's CDR3 is CSVGTGGYNEQFF. DNA for the CDR3: TGCAGCGTCGGGACAGGGGGTTACAATGAGCAGTTCTTC.

The chain uses TRBV29-1 and TRBJ2-3, with D tentatively TRBD1 (6 bases). Germline assignment: CDR1 SQVTM and CDR2 ANQGSEA. The CDR3 spans 10 residues. V was shortened by 6 bases and J by 10 bases, with 11 bases between the two germline ends. Written as DNA, the CDR3 is TGCAGCGTACAGGGTCTGGCGCAGTATTTT. Translated: CSVQGLAQYF.

The chain recombines TRBV4-1 with TRBJ1-1, with TRBD1 as a possible D gene (6 bases). The germline V gene encodes CDR1 MGHRA and CDR2 YSYEKL. CDR3 length: 15 amino acids. The V and J ends lost 4 bases and 0 bases respectively, with 12 bases between them. The CDR3 region is CASSRETGLNTEAFF. The CDR3 coding sequence is TGCGCCAGCAGCCGGGAGACAGGCCTGAACACTGAAGCTTTCTTT.

V and J are TRBV6-6 and TRBJ1-1, with TRBD1 matching over 7 bases. CDR3 length equals 13 residues. Germline V gene data show CDR1 as MNHNY and CDR2 as SVGAGI (reference sequence). J was trimmed by 11 bases and V by 0 bases; bases with no gene match: 6. The CDR3 coding sequence is TGTGCCAGCAGTTACTCGAAGGTACAGGGGGCTTTCTTT. Its translation: CASSYSKVQGAFF.

As regards this clone: At one end, the junction sequence differs from germline, possibly due to a read error. The J gene is TRBJ2-6, the V gene TRBV7-3; D is possibly TRBD2 (5 bases). This CDR3 is built from 16 residues. Germline-derived CDR1 and CDR2 are SGHTA and FQGTGA. The CDR3 sequence is CASSQDGSSGANVLTF. CDR3 in DNA: TGCGCCAGCAGCCAAGATGGGAGCTCTGGGGCCAACGTCCTGACTTTC.

This chain uses TRBV30 with TRBJ2-2; no definite D call. CDR1 is GTSNPN, CDR2 SVGIG, per germline (reference sequence). The CDR3 sequence is 12 residues long. The ends were cut back, 7 bases at V and 6 bases at J, with 12 bases in the middle. The CDR3 sequence is CAYLRNAGELFF. The CDR3 DNA is TGTGCCTACCTCCGAAATGCCGGGGAGCTGTTTTTT. Variable domain in full (rest from reference TRBV30 and TRBJ2-2): SQTIHQWPATLVQPVGSPLSLECTVEGTSNPNLYWYRQAAGRGLQLLFYSVGIGQISSEVPQNLSASRPQDRQFILSSKKLLLSDSGFYLCAYLRNAGELFFGEGSRLTVL.

The sample holds one count of this clone. The junction differs from germline at one of its ends, possibly a read error. V usage is TRBV7-8 and J usage is TRBJ1-2, with D maybe TRBD1 (6 bases). Germline lookup yields CDR1 SGHVS and CDR2 FQNEAQ. CDR3 length equals 15 residues. CDR3 nucleotide sequence: TGTGCCAGCAGCCCGACGTCAGGGGCTAACGATGGCTACACCTTC. Its protein product is CASSPTSGANDGYTF.

V gene TRBV7-2 combines with J gene TRBJ2-1, with D possibly matching TRBD2 (5 bases). V lost 6 bases and J lost 0, with 12 bases in between. Germline V gives CDR1 SGHTA, CDR2 FQGNSA. CDR3 length equals 15 residues. The CDR3 loop is CASRSSISSYNEQFF. The CDR3 DNA reads as TGTGCCAGCAGGTCTAGCATTTCCTCCTACAATGAGCAGTTCTTC.

This clone was seen a few times. The rearrangement uses TRBV30 and TRBJ2-1; 12 positions agree with TRBD2. From germline, CDR1 is GTSNPN and CDR2 SVGIG (reference sequence). This CDR3 region has 13 residues. V lost 7 bases and J lost 8; bases outside the gene matches: 6. The CDR3 is CASTSGGHDEQFF. The CDR3 nucleotides are TGTGCCTCGACTAGCGGGGGTCATGATGAGCAGTTCTTC.

This chain joins TRBV5-1 and TRBJ2-1; 9 positions match TRBD1. V was clipped by 0 bases and J by 8 bases; unmatched bases: 3. Germline CDR1 reads SGHRS; CDR2 reads YFSETQ. The CDR3 loop spans 14 amino acids. The CDR3 protein is CASSLDRGLDEQFF. CDR3 DNA sequence: TGCGCCAGCAGCTTGGACAGGGGGCTCGATGAGCAGTTCTTC.

V usage is TRBV25-1 and J usage is TRBJ1-1; D is perhaps TRBD1 (5 bases). Trimming stripped 4 bases from V and 1 base from J, with 10 bases between. The CDR3 has 14 amino acids. Germline V CDR1 and CDR2: MGHDK, SYGVNS. CDR3 in DNA: TGTGCCAGCAGTGTCTCGAGGGGGAACACTGAAGCTTTCTTT. Residues: CASSVSRGNTEAFF.

The chain couples TRBV27 to TRBJ1-1; weak D call: TRBD1 (5 bases). CDR1 MNHEY and CDR2 SMNVEV come from the germline V gene (reference sequence). This CDR3 is built from 15 residues. V shed 4 bases and J shed 10 bases, with 22 bases lying between them. This CDR3 reads CASSSLRLGTRGAFF. The CDR3 bases are TGTGCCAGCAGTTCCCTCCGACTGGGGACGAGAGGAGCTTTCTTT.

The chain has TRBV27 and TRBJ2-5; no firm D call. The length of the CDR3 is 12 residues. Germline values: CDR1 MNHEY, CDR2 SMNVEV (reference sequence). V was pared by 8 bases and J by 1 base, with 8 bases between. CDR3 nucleotide sequence: TGTGCCAGCCTAGGGATCCAAGAGACCCAGTACTTC. The encoded protein is CASLGIQETQYF.

The chain's CDR3 is CASSQAGERYGYTF. DNA for the CDR3: TGCGCCAGCAGCCAAGCGGGGGAGCGCTATGGCTACACCTTC. The J gene is TRBJ1-2, the V gene TRBV4-3, with D perhaps TRBD1 (5 bases). In germline, CDR1 is LGHNA, CDR2 YSLEER. The CDR3 runs 14 residues. Trimming left V 1 base short and J 4 bases short, with 10 bases between.

V gene TRBV30 combines with J gene TRBJ2-1, with a possible D match to TRBD2 (6 bases). The CDR3 consists of 13 residues. V was pared by 7 bases and J by 9 bases, with 19 bases between. The germline CDR1 and CDR2 sequences are GTSNPN and SVGIG (reference sequence). CDR3 protein: CASMTRTSVEQFF. CDR3 sequence (DNA): TGTGCCTCAATGACTAGGACCTCGGTTGAGCAGTTCTTC.